This entry concerns a single T cell receptor (beta chain). Its antigen is currently not known. Nothing much larger sits one base from this clone, and base qualities are not available. The library came from the immunoSEQ multiplex PCR assay. A mixture of 60 forward primers for TCR Vbeta segments and 13 reverse primers for TCR Jbeta segments was used in the multiplex PCR. The CDR3 region of rearranged TCR beta genes was amplified from genomic DNA with a multiplex PCR assay. The Illumina HiSeq System was used to sequence the amplified TCR beta libraries as 87-base-pair reads. Regarding the original processing steps: In a later analysis, around 80 million unique TCR beta chains were counted across the approximately 640 repertoires, and roughly 10 million of these chains were shared by at least two donors. Raw reads were error-corrected and collapsed into unique sequences with a nearest-neighbor algorithm that merged closely related sequences to remove PCR and sequencing errors. To assign V, D and J gene segments, CDR3 sequences were aligned to IMGT reference sequences. Each retained sequence needed at least a six-nucleotide match to both a V gene segment and a J gene segment. Rearrangements were called productive when the CDR3 lacked stop codons and stayed in frame with V and J; all others were non-productive. Following IMGT convention, CDR3 was defined as the stretch from the second conserved V-encoded cysteine up to the conserved J-encoded phenylalanine. In an earlier analysis of around 600 of the donors, sequences lacking an unambiguous match to a single V gene segment were excluded. In an earlier analysis of about 590 of the donors, a V segment was called functional when productive rearrangements were above 56.7%, and segregating when the standard deviation between donors exceeded 5%. A statistical classification framework was built for diagnosing cytomegalovirus status from the catalog of TCR beta chain sequences. A later analysis assigned V and J genes by comparing TCR nucleotide sequences with IMGT/GENE-DB human TR gene sequences. In a later analysis, CDR3 sequences and most-parsimonious VDJ recombination scenarios were assigned using the TCRdist pipeline. A later analysis defined each TCR beta chain by its CDR3 amino acid sequence plus V-gene family, and excluded reads lacking a unique V-gene family. In a later analysis, 550 to 650 highly shared, low-generation-probability nucleotide sequences were removed to address suspected cross-contamination and a sequencing artifact. For each public chain, a later analysis derived a clonal expansion index from normalized ranks of inferred template counts within each repertoire. A later analysis computed generation probabilities with a VDJ recombination model fitted to out-of-frame rearrangements, and checked the results against IGoR. Hypergeometric tests were used in a later analysis to score TCR-TCR, TCR-HLA and TCR-CMV co-occurrence, with a repertoire-size bias correction applied to the TCR pairs. False discovery rates were estimated in a later analysis by permuting HLA or CMV assignments 20 times. In a later analysis, co-occurring TCRs were grouped using DBSCAN, and TCRdist sequence similarity was added for clustering within HLA-allele-positive subsets. Repertoires with fewer than 30,000 or more than 120,000 public chains, plus five repertoires with anomalous nucleotide sharing, were excluded from co-occurrence clustering. Not all clones reach the TCRdb copy of this immuneACCESS table, which keeps in-frame sequences only. Checked studies attribute under half of the gap to unresolved V genes and leave the rest unexplained. The V and J calls and clone size come from that table; D and trimming were worked out from the DNA. The sample table holds more than 130,000 clones, of which approximately 80% were seen once. 4% to 6% of the sample belongs to the ten largest clones.

The cohort consisted of 666 healthy bone marrow donors. Cohort members were all nominally healthy when sampled, although unrecorded immune exposures were likely present. The donor tested CMV seronegative and was one of the 352 seronegative cohort members. Each donor provided a peripheral blood sample, and peripheral blood mononuclear cells were used for TCR beta sequencing. The Qiagen DNeasy Blood Extraction Kit was used to extract genomic DNA from the blood cell samples. This sample stems from a study of cytomegalovirus exposure and HLA in healthy donors (dated by TCRdb to 2017 to 2019). Background for the entire study: According to an earlier analysis of several hundred of the donors, some 180 million T cells yielded approximately 120 million unique TCR beta sequences and around 280 Gb of sequence data. The number of typed donors differed by locus: roughly 620-630 for A, B, C, DRB1 and DQB1; about 520 for DQA1; 606 for DPA1; and approximately 450 for DPB1. To decide whether each TCR beta V gene segment behaved as functional or pseudogenic, an earlier analysis of nearly 600 of the donors relied on high-throughput TCR beta sequencing. Along with the approximately 700-subject first cohort, a separate validation cohort of over 90 different subjects was used. In a later analysis, previously published TCR beta repertoires from several hundred donors were re-analyzed and high-resolution HLA genotyping was added so that TCR occurrence patterns could be studied. An early release that covered roughly 600 HLA-typed donors contained 300 to 350 gigabases of sequencing data and tens of millions of unique TCR sequences. On average, 235,054 unique TCR beta nucleotide sequences were sequenced per donor among 300 to 500 genotyped donors of the cohort, with 15% to 20% of those sequences being non-productive. The study used immunosequencing to profile the T cell repertoires of approximately 650 subjects and linked those repertoires to cytomegalovirus serostatus. In the later analysis, no new phenotypic data were used to find candidate immune exposures; instead, reliance was placed on TCR beta sequences and their occurrence across donors. The study combined high-throughput TCR immunosequencing, statistical association of individual TCRs with disease status, and machine learning to predict cytomegalovirus infection status. HLA typing covered class I and class II loci at four-digit resolution. Of the approximately 400 genotyped donors, 80% to 90% were placed in the genetic ancestry cluster associated with self-reported Caucasian donors. The study was designed to test whether signatures of past pathogen exposure could be identified by cataloging public T cell receptors. Donor age, sex, ethnicity and CMV serostatus were collected together with the repertoire data. A later genetic analysis took genome-wide SNP genotypes for about 60% of the roughly 670 donors and used that subset as a discovery cohort. Every repertoire in the discovery cohort had been generated on one and the same sequencing platform. Roughly 5 DR-DQ haplotypes were handled as single units for association and clustering, since linkage in the cohort was strong. Results the study describes overall, beyond this receptor: The classifier was reported to diagnose cytomegalovirus status with high specificity and sensitivity in both the original and validation cohorts. The study gave a list of 150 to 200 TCR beta chains associated with cytomegalovirus. Compared with equally common non-associated chains, HLA-associated TCR beta chains in a later analysis were more clonally expanded and had lower generation probabilities. When HLA alleles, especially DR and DQ, strongly co-occurred, TCR associations were difficult to assign to individual alleles. The earlier analysis of fewer than 750 of the donors excluded approximately 15 rarely observed V segments, including chromosome 9 orphons, because counts were too low. A group of highly shared sequence variants was considered likely to be a technical artifact of the sequencing pipeline. In vitro tests confirmed that a few of the cytomegalovirus-associated TCR beta chains recognize cytomegalovirus antigens. This cohort had only TCR beta chains sequenced, and the lack of alpha or paired-chain data limited which features could be detected. In a later analysis, TCR association rates were found to vary across HLA loci, with the most associated TCRs seen for DRB1 alleles and the fewest for HLA-C alleles. A further reported finding was that TCR beta sequences accurately predicted the HLA-A and HLA-B alleles for most subjects in the first cohort. Because HLA typing was missing for some donors at each locus, association tests included only the typed subset. Correlated functional status among segregating V segments might reflect linkage disequilibrium, but an unknown experimental factor could not be ruled out. In a later genetic analysis, a missense DCLRE1C variant was associated with V-gene and J-gene trimming of TCR beta chains, and the association was replicated in an independent cohort. It was suggested by the authors that the approach could potentially be generalized to other disease states and immunological phenotypes. In an earlier analysis of about 540 of the donors, most TCR beta V segments were observed in productive rearrangements about 87% or about 30% of the time, broadly matching IMGT annotations. CMV serostatus was the only immune exposure information available for the cohort. According to a later analysis, parvovirus B19, influenza, CMV and Epstein-Barr virus appeared linked to several top co-occurrence clusters. Presence/absence analyses assumed roughly uniform sequencing depth across donors, an assumption that may not hold. Because the 87-base-pair reads could not distinguish some IMGT-functional V segments, including TRBV6-2 and TRBV6-3, those segments were excluded. According to a later analysis, most CMV-associated TCR beta chains appeared to be HLA-restricted, and the HLA associations seemed to be driven largely by CMV exposure. In a later analysis, some 18,000 TCR beta sequences were associated with specific HLA alleles at a false discovery rate of 0.05. In a later genetic analysis, fewer N-insertions in productive TCRs were reported among donors in an Asian-associated ancestry cluster than the approximately 630-donor mean. Across donors, most TCR sequences were observed very rarely, whereas some public TCRs were present in many individuals.

The germline V gene gives CDR1 as SNHLY and CDR2 as FYNNEI. The CDR3 holds 13 amino acids from the cysteine to the phenylalanine. Of all the DNA, just the CDR3 is kept, 39 bases in frame from base 1. The germline V and J ends show losses of 3 bases and 8 bases respectively, and no gene match explains 4 bases of the junction. This sequence was found in a woman in her 50s in good health and CMV-seronegative. Recombination joined TRBV2 with TRBJ1-2, and 9 junction bases match TRBD1. The specimen sequenced was PBMCs. The nucleotide sequence is TGTGCCAGCAGTGATTGGGACAGGGTCGGCTACACCTTC. Protein translation: CASSDWDRVGYTF.